The 17 T cell receptor beta chains reported below all come from one sample, sequenced in a study of T cells in tumors after PD-1 blockade. Produced via immunoSEQ multiplex PCR; TCRdb's table is partial and in-frame only. The repertoire holds approximately 20,000 clones, with 81% as singletons. The sequencing used PBMCs, collected after anti-PD-1 therapy. The receptors were sampled from a human donor with advanced basal cell or squamous cell carcinoma (not recorded which).

The chain links TRBV3-1 (or the pseudogene TRBV3-2) to TRBJ1-2, with D perhaps TRBD1 (5 bases). V gave up 1 base and J gave up 8 bases, with 17 bases separating them. This CDR3 is built from 15 residues. Germline assignment: CDR1 LGHDT and CDR2 YNNKEL (reference sequence). Here the CDR3 reads CASSQGPGRNGGYTF. CDR3 DNA: TGTGCCAGCAGCCAAGGTCCGGGACGAAACGGGGGCTACACCTTC.

V gene TRBV18 combines with J gene TRBJ2-5; D could derive from TRBD1 or TRBD2 (5 bases each). V lost 3 bases to trimming and J lost 4 bases, with 15 bases between them. This CDR3 has 15 amino acids. The germline V gene has CDR1 KGHSH and CDR2 LQKENI. The CDR3 DNA is TGTGCCAGCTCACCGCGTCCAGGGACCGGAGAGACCCAGTACTTC. It yields the protein CASSPRPGTGETQYF.

The chain recombines TRBV30 with TRBJ2-1; 12 bases align to TRBD2. The CDR3 loop spans 15 amino acids. Germline V lookup: CDR1 GTSNPN, CDR2 SVGIG (reference sequence). Trimming took 3 bases from V and 2 from J; bases not matched to a gene: 2. The CDR3 sequence: CAWSLAGGAYNEQFF. Written as DNA, the CDR3 is TGTGCCTGGAGCCTAGCGGGAGGGGCCTACAATGAGCAGTTCTTC.

This clone was detected only a few times. J is TRBJ2-4 and V is TRBV19; D unclear. Deletions cut 5 bases from V and 1 base from J, with 9 bases between. This CDR3 is 14 amino acids long. Germline CDR1 LNHDA, CDR2 SQIVND (reference sequence). Written as DNA, the CDR3 is TGTGCCAGTAGTGGGGTGTGGGCCAAAAACATTCAGTACTTC. Amino acid sequence: CASSGVWAKNIQYF. Complete variable domain (other parts from reference TRBV19 and TRBJ2-4): DGGITQSPKYLFRKEGQNVTLSCEQNLNHDAMYWYRQDPGQGLRLIYYSQIVNDFQKGDIAEGYSVSREKKESFPLTVTSAQKNPTAFYLCASSGVWAKNIQYFGAGTRLSVL.

The chain uses TRBV6-4 and TRBJ1-2; D call uncertain. V dropped 0 bases and J dropped 7 bases, with 9 bases sitting between them. Germline values: CDR1 MRHNA, CDR2 SNTAGT. CDR3 length: 13 residues. CDR3: CASSDSSHFGYTF. The CDR3 DNA reads as TGTGCCAGCAGTGACTCGTCTCATTTTGGCTACACCTTC.

The chain has TRBV2 and TRBJ2-1, with 10 bases lining up with TRBD2. CDR3 size: 15 residues. CDR1 and CDR2 from the germline V gene are SNHLY and FYNNEI. Unmatched junction bases numbered 6, after V lost 4 bases and J lost 6 bases. CDR3 amino acids: CASSGLAGAINEQFF. The CDR3 DNA is TGTGCCAGCAGTGGGCTAGCGGGGGCCATCAATGAGCAGTTCTTC.

The chain uses TRBV7-2 and TRBJ1-5, with 9 bases aligning to TRBD1. Germline loops: CDR1 SGHTA, CDR2 FQGNSA. The CDR3 sequence is 15 residues long. V dropped 5 bases and J dropped 4; count of bases not matched to a gene: 6. The CDR3 reads CASSTQTGGNQPQHF. CDR3 DNA: TGTGCCAGCAGCACCCAGACAGGGGGTAATCAGCCCCAGCATTTT.

The V gene is TRBV4-1, the J gene TRBJ1-4; D is perhaps TRBD1 (5 bases). Trimming shortened V by 4 bases and J by 2 bases, and 14 bases separated the two germline ends. Germline CDR1 MGHRA, CDR2 YSYEKL. The CDR3 is 16 amino acids. The CDR3, as DNA: TGCGCCAGCAGCCCCGCCAGGGTTGGGACTAATGAAAAACTGTTTTTT. This sequence encodes CASSPARVGTNEKLFF.

This clone has more than one count but fewer than ten. CDR3 DNA sequence: TGTGCCACCCAGAGGCAAGAGACCCAGTACTTC. Amino acids: CATQRQETQYF. The V gene is TRBV28, the J gene TRBJ2-5; D not certain. CDR3 size: 11 residues. Germline V CDR1 and CDR2: MDHEN, SYDVKM. V lost 10 bases to trimming and J lost 2 bases, with 8 bases between them.

This chain uses TRBV5-6 with TRBJ2-7; no firm D call. The CDR3 length is 13 residues. Trimming shortened V by 0 bases and J by 4 bases, and 8 bases separated the two germline ends. Germline V gives CDR1 SGHDT, CDR2 YYEEEE. In DNA, the CDR3 is TGTGCCAGCAGCTTGGGCCAGTCATACGAGCAGTACTTC. Translating it yields CASSLGQSYEQYF.

This chain joins TRBV29-1 and TRBJ1-2; 10 bases are a match to TRBD1. The CDR3 has 17 residues. CDR1 and CDR2 (germline): SQVTM, ANQGSEA. The ends lost 0 bases at V and 5 bases at J; junction bases unmatched: 12. Here the CDR3 reads CSVEDWAEGQGTYGYTF. The CDR3 nucleotides are TGCAGCGTTGAAGATTGGGCCGAGGGACAGGGGACTTATGGCTACACCTTC.

The chain combines TRBV19 with TRBJ1-5; 8 nucleotides align to TRBD1. The V and J ends lost 5 bases and 7 bases, in that order; junction bases with no gene match: 10. Germline assignment: CDR1 LNHDA and CDR2 SQIVND (reference sequence). CDR3 size: 15 residues. CDR3 sequence reads: CASSFDRGVQQPQHF. CDR3 bases: TGTGCCAGTAGTTTCGACAGGGGTGTACAGCAGCCCCAGCATTTT.

J is TRBJ2-7 and V is TRBV28, with TRBD2 as a possible D gene (5 bases). The CDR3 is 16 amino acids. Trimming removed 4 bases at V and 3 bases at J, with 19 bases between. Germline CDR1 MDHEN, CDR2 SYDVKM. The CDR3 coding sequence is TGTGCCAGCAGTTCTTTGAGTACGGGATCGGTCTACGAGCAGTACTTC. This translates into CASSSLSTGSVYEQYF.

V is TRBV5-1 and J is TRBJ1-3; D not resolved. CDR1 and CDR2 from the germline V gene are SGHRS and YFSETQ. The CDR3 has 15 amino acids. V lost 3 bases, J lost 0 bases, and 10 bases lay in between. CDR3 in DNA: TGCGCCAGCAGCTCTTCCCTCGACTCTGGAAACACCATATATTTT. Its translation is CASSSSLDSGNTIYF.

The chain carries TRBV7-3 and TRBJ2-7; perhaps TRBD2 as D (6 bases). The length of the CDR3 is 16 residues. Germline V gives CDR1 SGHTA, CDR2 FQGTGA. V dropped 1 base and J dropped 3 bases, with 16 bases sitting between them. The CDR3 bases are TGTGCCAGCAGCTTAAGACTAGTGTTTCCATACTACGAGCAGTACTTC. This codes for CASSLRLVFPYYEQYF.

The CDR3 nucleotides read TGTGCCAGCAGTGACCGGGTTTCAGAGACCCAGTACTTC. Translated, it gives CASSDRVSETQYF. This rearrangement joins TRBV5-6 to TRBJ2-5, with D unresolved. This CDR3 has 13 residues. CDR1 and CDR2 (germline): SGHDT, YYEEEE. V gave up 5 bases and J gave up 4 bases, with 12 bases separating them.

V is TRBV5-4 and J is TRBJ2-2, with a weak D call TRBD2 (7 bases). Germline V lookup: CDR1 SGHNT, CDR2 YYREEE (reference sequence). V lost 6 bases to trimming and J lost 3 bases, with 12 bases between them. The CDR3 length is 14 residues. The DNA of the CDR3 is TGTGCCAGCAAGGGGGGGCGGGACACCGGGGAGCTGTTTTTT. It codes for CASKGGRDTGELFF. Full variable domain (remainder filled in from reference TRBV5-4 and TRBJ2-2): ETGVTQSPTHLIKTRGQQVTLRCSSQSGHNTVSWYQQALGQGPQFIFQYYREEENGRGNFPPRFSGLQFPNYSSELNVNALELDDSALYLCASKGGRDTGELFFGEGSRLTVL.